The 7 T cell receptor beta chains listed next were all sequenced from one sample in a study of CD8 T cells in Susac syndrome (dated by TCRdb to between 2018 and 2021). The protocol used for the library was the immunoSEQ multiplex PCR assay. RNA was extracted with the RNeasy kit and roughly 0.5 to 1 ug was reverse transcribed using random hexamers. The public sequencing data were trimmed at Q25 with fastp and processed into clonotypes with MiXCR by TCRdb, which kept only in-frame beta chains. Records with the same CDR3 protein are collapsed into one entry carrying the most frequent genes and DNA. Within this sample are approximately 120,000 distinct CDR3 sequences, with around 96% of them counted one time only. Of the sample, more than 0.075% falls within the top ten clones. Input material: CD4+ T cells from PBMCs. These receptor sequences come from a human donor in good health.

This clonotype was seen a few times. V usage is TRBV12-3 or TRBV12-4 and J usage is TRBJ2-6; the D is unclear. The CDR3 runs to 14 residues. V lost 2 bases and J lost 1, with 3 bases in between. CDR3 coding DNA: TGTGCCAGCAGTTTAATGTCTGGGGCCAACGTCCTGACTTTC. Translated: CASSLMSGANVLTF.

CDR3 residues: CASSFDHFQYF. The CDR3 DNA reads TGTGCCAGCAGCTTTGACCATTTCCAGTACTTC. The gene calls are TRBV6-6 and TRBJ2-7; D not resolved. CDR1 is MNHNY and CDR2 is SVGAGI in the germline V gene (reference sequence). Trimming took 6 bases from V and 10 from J, leaving 13 bases between them. There are 11 residues in the CDR3.

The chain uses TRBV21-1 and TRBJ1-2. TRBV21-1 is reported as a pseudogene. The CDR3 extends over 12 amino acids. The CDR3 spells CASSKVRSGYTF. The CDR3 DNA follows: TGTGCCAGCAGCAAAGTAAGGAGCGGCTACACCTTC.

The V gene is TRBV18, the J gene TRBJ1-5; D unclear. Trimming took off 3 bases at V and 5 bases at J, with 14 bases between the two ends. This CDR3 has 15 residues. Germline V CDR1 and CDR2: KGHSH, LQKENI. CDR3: CASSPRTDGDQPQHF. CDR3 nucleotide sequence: TGTGCCAGCTCACCGCGGACGGACGGGGATCAGCCCCAGCATTTT. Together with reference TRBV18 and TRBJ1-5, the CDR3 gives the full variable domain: NAGVMQNPRHLVRRRGQEARLRCSPMKGHSHVYWYRQLPEEGLKFMVYLQKENIIDESGMPKERFSAEFPKEGPSILRIQQVVRGDSAAYFCASSPRTDGDQPQHFGDGTRLSIL.

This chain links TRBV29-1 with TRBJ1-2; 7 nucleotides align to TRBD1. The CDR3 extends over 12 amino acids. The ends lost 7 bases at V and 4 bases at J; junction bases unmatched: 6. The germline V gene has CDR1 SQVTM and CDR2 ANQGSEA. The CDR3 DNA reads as TGCAGCGCGGGGGGGACAGTCTATGGCTACACCTTC. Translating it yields CSAGGTVYGYTF.

The chain's CDR3 is CASLLGANTGELFF. In nucleotides, the CDR3 is TGTGCCAGCCTCCTTGGGGCCAACACCGGGGAGCTGTTTTTT. The chain uses TRBV7-2 and TRBJ2-2, with D possibly TRBD1 on 5 matching bases. The germline gives CDR1 SGHTA, CDR2 FQGNSA. The CDR3 has 14 amino acids. With 8 bases removed from V and 2 bases from J, the gap between germline ends came to 12 bases.

The CDR3: CSARVDPTEGEAFF. The CDR3 DNA reads as TGCAGTGCTAGAGTGGATCCCACAGAGGGTGAAGCTTTCTTT. The rearrangement links TRBV20-1 to TRBJ1-1; D is uncertain. CDR1 and CDR2 from the germline V gene are DFQATT and SNEGSKA (reference sequence). The CDR3 has 14 amino acids. Deletions cut 1 base from V and 7 bases from J, with 16 bases between.